This entry describes one TCR beta chain. The data derive from a study of monozygotic twins with inflammatory bowel disease. Germline V CDR1 and CDR2: LGHDT, YNNKEL (reference sequence). The CDR3 runs to 15 residues. TCRdb reprocessed the 5' RACE reads and reports one entry per CDR3 protein, with no DNA. Its table lists about 99,000 distinct CDR3 sequences. The rearrangement links TRBV3-1 to TRBJ2-2; absent DNA, TCRdb's TRBD1 call cannot be checked. Sequenced input: blood. This TCR came from a human donor with ulcerative colitis or Crohn's disease, or a healthy co-twin of an affected twin (not recorded which). The CDR3 loop is CASSYRDRKPGELFF.